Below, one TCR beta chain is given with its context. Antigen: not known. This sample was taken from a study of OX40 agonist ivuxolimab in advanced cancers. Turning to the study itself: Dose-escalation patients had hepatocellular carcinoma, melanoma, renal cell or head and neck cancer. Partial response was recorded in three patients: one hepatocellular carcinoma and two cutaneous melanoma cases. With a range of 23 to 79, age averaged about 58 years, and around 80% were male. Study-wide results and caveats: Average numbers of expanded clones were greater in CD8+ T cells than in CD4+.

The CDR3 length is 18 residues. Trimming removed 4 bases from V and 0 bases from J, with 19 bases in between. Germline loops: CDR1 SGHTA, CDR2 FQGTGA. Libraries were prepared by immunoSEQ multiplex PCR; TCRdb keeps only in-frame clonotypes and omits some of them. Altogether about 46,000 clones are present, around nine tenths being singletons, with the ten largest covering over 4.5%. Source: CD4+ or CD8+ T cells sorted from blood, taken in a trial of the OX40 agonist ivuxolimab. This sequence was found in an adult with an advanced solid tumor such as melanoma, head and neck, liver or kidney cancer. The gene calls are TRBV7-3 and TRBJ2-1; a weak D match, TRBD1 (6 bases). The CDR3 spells CASSSLPRTEPSYNEQFF. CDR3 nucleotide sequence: TGTGCCAGCAGCTCTCTCCCGCGGACAGAGCCCTCCTACAATGAGCAGTTCTTC.